This T cell receptor beta chain was captured in a study of cytomegalovirus exposure and HLA in healthy donors. With 60 Vbeta and 13 Jbeta primers, the PCR was carried out. The table came from immunoSEQ multiplex PCR; TCRdb's copy has only in-frame clones and leaves some out. The sample comprises almost 200,000 clones, roughly 79% of which are singletons, and about 1.9% rests with the top ten. The CDR3 is 16 residues long. CDR1 KGHSH and CDR2 LQKENI come from the germline V gene. V shed 3 bases and J 1 base; nucleotides not matched to a gene: 5. J is TRBJ2-2 and V is TRBV18; TRBD2 matches at 7 bases. Sequencing used PBMCs. The clonotype was recovered from a man aged 25-45 years in good health and CMV-seronegative. CDR3 residues: CASSPLADKNTGELFF. The CDR3 nucleotides are TGTGCCAGCTCACCGCTAGCGGATAAGAACACCGGGGAGCTGTTTTTT.